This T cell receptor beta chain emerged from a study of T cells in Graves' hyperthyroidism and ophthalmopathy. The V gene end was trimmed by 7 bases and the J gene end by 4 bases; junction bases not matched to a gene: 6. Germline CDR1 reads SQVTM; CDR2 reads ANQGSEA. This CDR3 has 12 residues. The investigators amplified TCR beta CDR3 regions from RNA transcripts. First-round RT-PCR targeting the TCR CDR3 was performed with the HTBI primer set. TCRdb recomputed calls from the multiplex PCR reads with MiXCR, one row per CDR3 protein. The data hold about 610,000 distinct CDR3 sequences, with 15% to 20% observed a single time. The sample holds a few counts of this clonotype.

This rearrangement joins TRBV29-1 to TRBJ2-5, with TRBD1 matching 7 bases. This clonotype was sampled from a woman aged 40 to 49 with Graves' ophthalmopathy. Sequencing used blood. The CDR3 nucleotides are TGCAGCGCCACGGGACAGCGAGAGACCCAGTACTTC. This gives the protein CSATGQRETQYF.